This T cell receptor (beta chain) derives from a study of control samples from healthy donors and cancer patients (dated by TCRdb to about 2020). V gives up 0 bases and J gives up 0 bases, and the segment between their germline ends measures 19 bases. The CDR3 measures 18 amino acids from cysteine to phenylalanine. Only CDR3 DNA remains: 54 bases, in frame from the first base. CDR1 and CDR2 are drawn from the germline V gene: SQVTM, ANQGSEA. Concerning this clone: Its cognate antigen has yet to be identified.

Libraries were built with the immunoSEQ multiplex PCR assay. Held by TCRdb, this immuneACCESS table contains in-frame sequences only and omits some clones. Under half of the omission traces to an unresolved V gene where checked; the cause of the rest is unknown. The sample table on file contains some 190,000 clones. Jointly, the top ten make up roughly 2% of the sample. This TCR derives from a woman aged 25 to 45 in good health. The material sequenced was blood. The chain is encoded by TRBV29-1 joined to TRBJ2-3; 6 matching bases give a weak D call of TRBD2. The DNA sequence is as follows: TGCAGCGTTGAAGATTCTCGGGGGATGCTCTCTAGCACAGATACGCAGTATTTT. It encodes CSVEDSRGMLSSTDTQYF.